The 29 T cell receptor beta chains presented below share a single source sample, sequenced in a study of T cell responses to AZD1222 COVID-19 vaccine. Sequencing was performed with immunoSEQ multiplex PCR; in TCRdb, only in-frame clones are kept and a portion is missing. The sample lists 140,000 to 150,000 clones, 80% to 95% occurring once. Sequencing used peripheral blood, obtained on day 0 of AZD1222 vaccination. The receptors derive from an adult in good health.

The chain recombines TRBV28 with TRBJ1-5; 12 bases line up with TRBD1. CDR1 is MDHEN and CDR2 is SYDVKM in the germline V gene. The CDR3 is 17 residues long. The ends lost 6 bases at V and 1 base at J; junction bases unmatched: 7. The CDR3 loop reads CASRDGTGGASNQPQHF. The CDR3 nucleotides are TGTGCCAGCAGGGACGGGACAGGGGGCGCGAGCAATCAGCCCCAGCATTTT.

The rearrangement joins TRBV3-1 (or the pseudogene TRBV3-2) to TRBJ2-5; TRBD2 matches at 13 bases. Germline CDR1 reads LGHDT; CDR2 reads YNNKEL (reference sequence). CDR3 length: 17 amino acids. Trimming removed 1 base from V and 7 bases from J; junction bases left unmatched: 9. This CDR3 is CASSQGGLAGKRRTQYF. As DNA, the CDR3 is TGTGCCAGCAGCCAAGGGGGACTAGCGGGAAAAAGGCGGACCCAGTACTTC.

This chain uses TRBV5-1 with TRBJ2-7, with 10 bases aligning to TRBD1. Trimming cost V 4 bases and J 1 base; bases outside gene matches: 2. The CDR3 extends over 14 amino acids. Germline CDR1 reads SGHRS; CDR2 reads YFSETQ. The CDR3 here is CASSGQGGSYEQYF. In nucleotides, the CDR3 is TGCGCCAGCAGCGGACAGGGGGGGTCCTACGAGCAGTACTTC.

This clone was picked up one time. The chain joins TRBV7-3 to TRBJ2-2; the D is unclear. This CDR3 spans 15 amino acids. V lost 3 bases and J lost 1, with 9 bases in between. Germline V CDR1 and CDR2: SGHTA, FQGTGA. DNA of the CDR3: TGTGCCAGCAGCTTGGGTCAGATGAACACCGGGGAGCTGTTTTTT. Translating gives CASSLGQMNTGELFF.

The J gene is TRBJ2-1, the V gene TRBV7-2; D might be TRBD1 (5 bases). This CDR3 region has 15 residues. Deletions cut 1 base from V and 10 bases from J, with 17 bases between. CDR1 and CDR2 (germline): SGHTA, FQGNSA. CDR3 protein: CASSLVGNSGAEQFF. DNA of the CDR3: TGTGCCAGCAGCTTAGTGGGTAATTCTGGGGCAGAGCAGTTCTTC.

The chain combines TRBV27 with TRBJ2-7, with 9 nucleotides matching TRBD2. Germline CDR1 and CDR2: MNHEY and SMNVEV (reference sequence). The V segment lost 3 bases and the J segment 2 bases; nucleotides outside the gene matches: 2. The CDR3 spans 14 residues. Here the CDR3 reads CASSLRGGPYEQYF. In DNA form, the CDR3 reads TGTGCCAGCAGTTTGCGGGGGGGTCCCTACGAGCAGTACTTC.

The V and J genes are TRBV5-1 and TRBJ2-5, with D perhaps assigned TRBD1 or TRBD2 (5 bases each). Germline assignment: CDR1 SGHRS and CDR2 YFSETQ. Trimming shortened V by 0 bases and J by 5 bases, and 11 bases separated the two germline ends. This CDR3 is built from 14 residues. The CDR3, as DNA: TGCGCCAGCAGCTTGGGAGGGGCGAGGGAGACCCAGTACTTC. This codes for CASSLGGARETQYF.

CDR3 bases: TGTGCCAGCAGTTCGGGGGATTCACCCCTCCACTTT. Amino acids: CASSSGDSPLHF. The chain combines TRBV28 with TRBJ1-6; possible D gene TRBD1, 5 bases. The V gene's germline CDR1 is MDHEN and CDR2 SYDVKM. The CDR3 extends over 12 amino acids. V was cut by 4 bases and J by 8 bases, with 6 bases left in between.

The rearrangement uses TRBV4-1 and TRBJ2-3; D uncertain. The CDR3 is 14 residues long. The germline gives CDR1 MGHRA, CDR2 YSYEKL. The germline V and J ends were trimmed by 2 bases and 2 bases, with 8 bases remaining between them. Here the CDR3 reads CASSQLGITDTQYF. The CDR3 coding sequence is TGCGCCAGCAGCCAATTAGGAATCACAGATACGCAGTATTTT.

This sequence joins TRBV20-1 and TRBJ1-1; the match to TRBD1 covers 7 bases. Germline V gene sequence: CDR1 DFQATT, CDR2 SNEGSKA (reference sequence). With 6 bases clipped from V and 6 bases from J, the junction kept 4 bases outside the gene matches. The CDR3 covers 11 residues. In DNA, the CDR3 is TGCAGTGCCAGAACAGGGGCTGAAGCTTTCTTT. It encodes CSARTGAEAFF.

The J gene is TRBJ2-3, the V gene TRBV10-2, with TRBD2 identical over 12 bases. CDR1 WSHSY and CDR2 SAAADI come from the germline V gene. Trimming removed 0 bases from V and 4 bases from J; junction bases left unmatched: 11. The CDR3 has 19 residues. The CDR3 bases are TGCGCCAGCAGTGAGTCGCCGTCTAGCGGGAGGGGAAATCCAGATACGCAGTATTTT. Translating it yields CASSESPSSGRGNPDTQYF.

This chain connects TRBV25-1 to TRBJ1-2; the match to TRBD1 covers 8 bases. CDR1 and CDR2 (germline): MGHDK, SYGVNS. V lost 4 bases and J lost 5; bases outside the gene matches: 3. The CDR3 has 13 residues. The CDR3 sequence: CASSGQGRYGYTF. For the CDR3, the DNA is TGTGCCAGCAGTGGACAGGGGAGGTATGGCTACACCTTC.

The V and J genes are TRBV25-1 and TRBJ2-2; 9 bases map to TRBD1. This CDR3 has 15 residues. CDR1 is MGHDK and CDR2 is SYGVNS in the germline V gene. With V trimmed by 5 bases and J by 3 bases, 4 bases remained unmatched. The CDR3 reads CASSPRDRDTGELFF. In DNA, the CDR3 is TGTGCCAGCAGTCCTCGGGACAGGGACACCGGGGAGCTGTTTTTT.

The CDR3 nucleotides read TGTGCCAGCAGCCCGCTAGCGGGAGTCCGTAATGAGCAGTTCTTC. It is translated as CASSPLAGVRNEQFF. The rearrangement links TRBV28 to TRBJ2-1, with 10 bases fitting TRBD2. J was trimmed by 7 bases and V by 6 bases; bases with no gene match: 9. Per germline, CDR1 MDHEN and CDR2 SYDVKM. The CDR3 runs 15 residues. Full variable domain (missing parts from reference TRBV28 and TRBJ2-1): DVKVTQSSRYLVKRTGEKVFLECVQDMDHENMFWYRQDPGLGLRLIYFSYDVKMKEKGDIPEGYSVSREKKERFSLILESASTNQTSMYLCASSPLAGVRNEQFFGPGTRLTVL.

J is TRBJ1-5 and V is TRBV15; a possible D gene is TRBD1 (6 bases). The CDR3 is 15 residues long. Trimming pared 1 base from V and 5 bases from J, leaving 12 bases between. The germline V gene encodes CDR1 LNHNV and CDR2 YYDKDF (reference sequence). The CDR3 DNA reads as TGTGCCACCAGCAGAGCCCCGACAGGAGATCAGCCCCAGCATTTT. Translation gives CATSRAPTGDQPQHF.

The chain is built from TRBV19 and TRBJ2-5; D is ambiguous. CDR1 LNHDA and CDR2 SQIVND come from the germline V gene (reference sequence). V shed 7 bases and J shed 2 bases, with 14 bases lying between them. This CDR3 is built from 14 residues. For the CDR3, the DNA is TGTGCCAGTAAGGAGTTGGCAGCTCAAGAGACCCAGTACTTC. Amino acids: CASKELAAQETQYF.

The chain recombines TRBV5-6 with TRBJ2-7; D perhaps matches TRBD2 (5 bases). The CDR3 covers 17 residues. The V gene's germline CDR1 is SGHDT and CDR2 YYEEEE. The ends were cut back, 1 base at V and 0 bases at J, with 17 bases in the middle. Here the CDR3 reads CASSLFVWTLDSYEQYF. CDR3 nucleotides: TGTGCCAGCAGCTTGTTTGTCTGGACTTTGGACTCCTACGAGCAGTACTTC.

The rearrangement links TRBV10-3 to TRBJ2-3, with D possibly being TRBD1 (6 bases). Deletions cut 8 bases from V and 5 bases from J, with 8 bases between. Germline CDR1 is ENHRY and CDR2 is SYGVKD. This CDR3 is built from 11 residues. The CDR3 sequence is CAIGGEDTQYF. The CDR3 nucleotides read TGTGCCATCGGGGGCGAAGATACGCAGTATTTT.

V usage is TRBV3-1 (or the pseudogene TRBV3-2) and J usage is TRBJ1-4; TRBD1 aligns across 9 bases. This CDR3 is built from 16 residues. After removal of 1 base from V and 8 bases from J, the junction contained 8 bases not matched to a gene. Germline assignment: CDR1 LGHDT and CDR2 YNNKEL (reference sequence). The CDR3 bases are TGTGCCAGCAGCCAAGGCCGGGACAGGGAAGGGGAAAAACTGTTTTTT. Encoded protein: CASSQGRDREGEKLFF.

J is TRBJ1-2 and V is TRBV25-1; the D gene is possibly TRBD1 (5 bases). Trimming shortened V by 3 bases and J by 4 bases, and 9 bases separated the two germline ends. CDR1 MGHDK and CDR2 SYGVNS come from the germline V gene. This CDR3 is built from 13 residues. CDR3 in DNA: TGTGCCAGCAGTGATGGGGGAAGCTATGGCTACACCTTC. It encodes CASSDGGSYGYTF.

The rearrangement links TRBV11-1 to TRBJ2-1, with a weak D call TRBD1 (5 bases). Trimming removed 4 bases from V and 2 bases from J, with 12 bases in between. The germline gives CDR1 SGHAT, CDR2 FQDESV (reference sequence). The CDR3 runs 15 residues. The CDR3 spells CASSSYQGAYNEQFF. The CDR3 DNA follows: TGTGCCAGCAGCTCCTACCAGGGTGCCTACAATGAGCAGTTCTTC.

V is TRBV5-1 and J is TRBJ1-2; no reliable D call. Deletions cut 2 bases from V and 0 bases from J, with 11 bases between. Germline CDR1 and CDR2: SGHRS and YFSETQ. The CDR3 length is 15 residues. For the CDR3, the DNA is TGCGCCAGCAGCTTTGGGTGGGCTTCTAACTATGGCTACACCTTC. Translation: CASSFGWASNYGYTF.

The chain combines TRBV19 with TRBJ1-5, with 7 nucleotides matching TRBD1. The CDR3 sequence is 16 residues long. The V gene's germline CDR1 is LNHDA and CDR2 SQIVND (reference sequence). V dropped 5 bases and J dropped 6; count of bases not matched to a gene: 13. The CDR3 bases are TGTGCCAGTAGTTTACGTGAAGGGGGCTACGGTCAGCCCCAGCATTTT. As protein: CASSLREGGYGQPQHF.

The CDR3 nucleotides are TGCAGCCTCGAGCACCAAACGTGGACCCAGTACTTC. This sequence encodes CSLEHQTWTQYF. The V call is TRBV29-1, the J call TRBJ2-5; D remains unclear. V was cut by 8 bases and J by 7 bases, with 17 bases left in between. Germline V gives CDR1 SQVTM, CDR2 ANQGSEA. The CDR3 has 12 amino acids.

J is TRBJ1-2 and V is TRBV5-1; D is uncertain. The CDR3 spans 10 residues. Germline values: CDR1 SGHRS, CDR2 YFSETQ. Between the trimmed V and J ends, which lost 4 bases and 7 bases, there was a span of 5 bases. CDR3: CASSLVGYTF. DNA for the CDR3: TGCGCCAGCAGCCTGGTTGGCTACACCTTC.

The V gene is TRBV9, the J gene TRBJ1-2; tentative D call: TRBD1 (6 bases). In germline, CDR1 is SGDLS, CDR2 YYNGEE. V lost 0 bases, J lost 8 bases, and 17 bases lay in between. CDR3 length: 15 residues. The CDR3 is CASSVGVGRGSGYTF. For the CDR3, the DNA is TGTGCCAGCAGCGTAGGGGTGGGCAGGGGATCCGGCTACACCTTC.

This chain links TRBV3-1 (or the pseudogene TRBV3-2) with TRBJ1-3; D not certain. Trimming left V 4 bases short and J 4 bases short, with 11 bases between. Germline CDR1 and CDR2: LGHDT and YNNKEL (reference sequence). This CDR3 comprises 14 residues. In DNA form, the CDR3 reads TGTGCCAGCAGCCTCAGACGGGGAGGAAACACCATATATTTT. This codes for CASSLRRGGNTIYF.

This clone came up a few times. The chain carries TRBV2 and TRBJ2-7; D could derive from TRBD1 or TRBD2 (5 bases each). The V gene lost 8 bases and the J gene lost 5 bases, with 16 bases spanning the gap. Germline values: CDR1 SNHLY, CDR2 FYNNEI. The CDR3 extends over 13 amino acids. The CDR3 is CASRSGRSNEQYF. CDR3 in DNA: TGTGCCAGCCGATCGGGACGGTCCAACGAGCAGTACTTC.

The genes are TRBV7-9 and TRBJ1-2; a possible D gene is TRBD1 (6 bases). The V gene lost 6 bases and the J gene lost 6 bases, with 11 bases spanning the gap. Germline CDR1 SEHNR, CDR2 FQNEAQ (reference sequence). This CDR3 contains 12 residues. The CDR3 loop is CASRLQGDGYTF. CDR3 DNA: TGTGCCAGCAGGCTACAGGGAGATGGCTACACCTTC. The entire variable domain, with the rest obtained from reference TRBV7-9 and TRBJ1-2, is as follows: DTGVSQNPRHKITKRGQNVTFRCDPISEHNRLYWYRQTLGQGPEFLTYFQNEAQLEKSRLLSDRFSAERPKGSFSTLEIQRTEQGDSAMYLCASRLQGDGYTFGSGTRLTVV.